The 8 T cell receptor beta chains presented below share a single source sample, sequenced in a study of CD8 T cells in Susac syndrome. Roughly 0.5 to 1 ug RNA was reverse transcribed with random hexamers. Each CDR3 protein gets one entry after TCRdb re-called the immunoSEQ multiplex PCR reads with MiXCR. The sample lists about 400,000 distinct CDR3 sequences, more than 80% occurring once. Sequencing used CD8+ T cells from PBMCs. Every receptor here comes from a human donor with multiple sclerosis.

This clonotype was recorded once. The CDR3 DNA reads as TGCGCCAGCAGCCTACGGGGTAGCGTCGACGAGCAGTTCTTC. It specifies CASSLRGSVDEQFF. The V call is TRBV4-1, the J call TRBJ2-1; a possible D gene is TRBD2 (5 bases). Trimming pared 4 bases from V and 10 bases from J, leaving 17 bases between. Germline V gene lookup returns CDR1 MGHRA and CDR2 YSYEKL. The CDR3 covers 14 residues.

This chain uses TRBV29-1 with TRBJ1-1; 7 nucleotides align to TRBD1. Germline V gene data show CDR1 as SQVTM and CDR2 as ANQGSEA. J gave up 1 base and V 6 bases, and 14 bases lay outside the gene matches. The CDR3 is 16 residues long. The CDR3 nucleotides are TGCAGCGTCCTAACAGGGGTCGGAATAGGGAACACTGAAGCTTTCTTT. Encoded protein: CSVLTGVGIGNTEAFF.

This chain joins TRBV7-9 and TRBJ2-7, with no clear D. The CDR3 covers 14 residues. Germline V CDR1 and CDR2: SEHNR, FQNEAQ (reference sequence). V lost 1 base to trimming and J lost 4 bases, with 11 bases between them. CDR3 region: CASSLDAQPYEQYF. The CDR3 DNA sequence: TGTGCCAGCAGCTTAGATGCCCAGCCGTACGAGCAGTACTTC.

The chain joins TRBV6-5 to TRBJ1-1; no clear D gene. CDR1 MNHEY and CDR2 SVGAGI come from the germline V gene. The CDR3 covers 15 residues. The V end was cut by 3 bases, the J end by 4 bases, with 15 bases between. CDR3 nucleotides: TGTGCCAGCAGTTATGAAAAGGGCGTCGGCACTGAAGCTTTCTTT. Its protein is CASSYEKGVGTEAFF.

This rearrangement joins TRBV11-2 to TRBJ2-4; D perhaps matches TRBD2 (6 bases). In germline, CDR1 is SGHAT, CDR2 FQNNGV. The CDR3 contains 16 residues. V lost 5 bases and J 0 bases, leaving 14 bases between the germline ends. In DNA, the CDR3 is TGTGCCAGCAGCCCACGACCCGGGAGAGCCAAAAACATTCAGTACTTC. The encoded protein is CASSPRPGRAKNIQYF.

The V and J genes are TRBV27 and TRBJ1-2; no clear D. The CDR3 sequence is 13 residues long. V dropped 10 bases and J dropped 3 bases, with 15 bases sitting between them. The germline gives CDR1 MNHEY, CDR2 SMNVEV (reference sequence). The DNA for the CDR3 is TGTGCCACCCAGTCCGTGACGTACTATGGCTACACCTTC. This encodes CATQSVTYYGYTF.

This chain links TRBV27 with TRBJ1-5; 10 bases are shared with TRBD1. Germline CDR1 reads MNHEY; CDR2 reads SMNVEV (reference sequence). The V gene end was trimmed by 0 bases and the J gene end by 4 bases; junction bases not matched to a gene: 6. The CDR3 is made up of 17 amino acids. The chain's CDR3 is CASSLSGQGLGNQPQHF. Here the CDR3 DNA reads TGTGCCAGCAGTTTATCGGGACAGGGGTTGGGTAATCAGCCCCAGCATTTT.

This chain uses TRBV5-4 with TRBJ2-7; D not certain. CDR3 length: 12 amino acids. Germline V gene lookup returns CDR1 SGHNT and CDR2 YYREEE (reference sequence). The V end was cut by 4 bases, the J end by 5 bases, with 10 bases between. The CDR3 region is CASSGGENEQYF. Here the CDR3 DNA reads TGTGCCAGCAGCGGCGGCGAGAACGAGCAGTACTTC.